Presented here are 8 T cell receptor beta chains from one specimen sequenced in a study of blood T cell repertoires in COVID-19 (dated by TCRdb to 2018 to 2020). Library preparation used the immunoSEQ multiplex PCR assay. Held by TCRdb, this immuneACCESS table contains in-frame sequences only and omits some clones. Under half of the omission traces to an unresolved V gene where checked; the cause of the rest is unknown. The table for this sample lists some 88,000 clones; approximately 90% of them were counted only once. Of the sample, 1.8% is held by the ten largest clones. The specimen sequenced was peripheral blood. The receptors originated from a human donor with active COVID-19. The donor label of this sample is uncertain.

The V gene is TRBV19, the J gene TRBJ2-1, with TRBD1 matching 12 bases. This CDR3 is built from 17 residues. The V and J ends lost 3 bases and 9 bases, in that order; junction bases with no gene match: 12. The germline V gene has CDR1 LNHDA and CDR2 SQIVND (reference sequence). The CDR3 DNA is TGTGCCAGTAGTATGGGGACAGGGGGCATATTACGGGGTGAGCAGTTCTTC. This codes for CASSMGTGGILRGEQFF.

The chain recombines TRBV24-1 with TRBJ2-3; 7 nucleotides match TRBD2. Germline CDR1 and CDR2: KGHDR and SFDVKD. This CDR3 contains 14 residues. V lost 8 bases to trimming and J lost 5 bases; unmatched junction nucleotides: 9. CDR3 amino acids: CATMGAGNKDTQYF. The CDR3, as DNA: TGTGCCACCATGGGAGCGGGGAACAAAGATACGCAGTATTTT.

The genes are TRBV6-5 and TRBJ1-1; TRBD1 might be the D (5 bases). The germline V and J ends were trimmed by 2 bases and 6 bases, with 13 bases remaining between them. CDR1 is MNHEY, CDR2 SVGAGI, per germline. CDR3 length equals 14 residues. The DNA for the CDR3 is TGTGCCAGCAGTTACGACAGTTCCACCTCTGAAGCTTTCTTT. As protein: CASSYDSSTSEAFF.

This rearrangement joins TRBV5-4 to TRBJ2-1, with 8 bases matching TRBD2. Germline CDR1 is SGHNT and CDR2 is YYREEE (reference sequence). This CDR3 has 14 amino acids. The junction had 9 bases not matched to a gene; V was cut back by 4 bases and J by 9 bases. In nucleotides, the CDR3 is TGTGCCAGCAGCCCCGGGAGGGGCGTGTTTGAGCAGTTCTTC. Translated, it gives CASSPGRGVFEQFF.

In regard to this clone: Compared with germline, one end of the junction differs, possibly owing to a read error. The genes are TRBV19 and TRBJ2-7, with a weak D call TRBD1 (5 bases). The CDR3 sequence is 12 residues long. The V gene's germline CDR1 is LNHDA and CDR2 SQIVND (reference sequence). The CDR3 protein is CASSLDSYEQYF. As DNA, the CDR3 is TGTGCCAGTAGTTTAGACAGCTACGAGCAGTACTTC.

The rearrangement joins TRBV6-1 to TRBJ2-7; maybe TRBD1 (6 bases). There are 14 residues in the CDR3. Looked up from germline, CDR1 is MNHNS and CDR2 is SASEGT. V was shortened by 3 bases and J by 4 bases, with 13 bases between the two germline ends. CDR3 sequence: CASSEAGAIYEQYF. The CDR3 DNA is TGTGCCAGCAGTGAGGCAGGGGCGATATACGAGCAGTACTTC.

The V and J genes are TRBV9 and TRBJ1-2, with 7 positions matching TRBD1. Germline loops: CDR1 SGDLS, CDR2 YYNGEE. Unmatched junction bases numbered 10, after V lost 3 bases and J lost 8 bases. This CDR3 has 14 amino acids. CDR3 protein: CASSATAGGGGYTF. CDR3 sequence (DNA): TGTGCCAGCAGCGCCACGGCGGGAGGGGGCGGCTACACCTTC.

This sequence joins TRBV28 and TRBJ1-2; 7 nucleotides align to TRBD1. The J segment lost 7 bases and the V segment lost 3 bases, leaving 5 bases of the junction unmatched. CDR3 length equals 13 residues. The germline V gene encodes CDR1 MDHEN and CDR2 SYDVKM. The CDR3 region is CASSFEGASGYTF. In DNA form, the CDR3 reads TGTGCCAGCAGTTTTGAGGGGGCGAGTGGCTACACCTTC.